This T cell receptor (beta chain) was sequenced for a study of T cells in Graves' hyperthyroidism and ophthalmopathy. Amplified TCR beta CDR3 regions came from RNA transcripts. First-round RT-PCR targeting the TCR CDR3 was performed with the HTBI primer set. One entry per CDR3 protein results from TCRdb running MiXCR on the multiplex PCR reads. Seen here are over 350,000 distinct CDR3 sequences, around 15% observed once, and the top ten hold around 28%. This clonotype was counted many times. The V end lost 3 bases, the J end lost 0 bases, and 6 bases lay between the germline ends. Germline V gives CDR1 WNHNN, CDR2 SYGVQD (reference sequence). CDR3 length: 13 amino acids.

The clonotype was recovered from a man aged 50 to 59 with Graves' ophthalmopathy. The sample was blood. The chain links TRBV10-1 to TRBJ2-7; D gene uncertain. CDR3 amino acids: CASSEGNSYEQYF. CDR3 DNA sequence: TGCGCCAGCAGTGAAGGGAACTCCTACGAGCAGTACTTC.